The present entry profiles one TCR beta chain with its context. Clones were sequenced by immunoSEQ multiplex PCR, and TCRdb holds only the in-frame ones, with some missing. The repertoire holds about 180,000 clones, about 89% seen once, with around 1.8% in the top ten. This CDR3 spans 14 amino acids. This sample was taken from a study of T cell responses to AZD1222 COVID-19 vaccine. The V and J genes are TRBV12-2 and TRBJ1-1. TRBV12-2 is a pseudogene locus. The sample in question was peripheral blood, obtained on day 0 of AZD1222 vaccination. The source is an adult in good health. As DNA, the CDR3 is TGTGCAAGTCGCTCGAAATTAATAGACACTGAAGCTTTCTTT. This translates into CASRSKLIDTEAFF.